This entry describes one TCR beta chain. This sample stems from a study of blood T cell repertoires in COVID-19. On the study more broadly: Spain, Italy and the United States supplied samples that represented acute and convalescent COVID-19. Sources were T cells, B-cell-depleted T cells, or PBMCs; the material itself was cDNA or gDNA.

The table came from immunoSEQ multiplex PCR; TCRdb's copy has only in-frame clones and leaves some out. Among roughly 38,000 clones listed, 86% were seen once. CDR3 length: 16 amino acids. Per germline, CDR1 SGHAT and CDR2 FQNNGV. With 4 bases removed from V and 7 bases from J, the gap between germline ends came to 20 bases. This rearrangement joins TRBV11-2 to TRBJ2-1; tentative D call: TRBD1 (6 bases). The TCR originated in a man aged 50 to 59 in a cohort sampled during active COVID-19. The sequenced sample was peripheral blood. CDR3 in amino acids: CASSSIMGTRGNEQFF. The DNA for the CDR3 is TGTGCCAGCAGCTCGATCATGGGTACTAGGGGGAATGAGCAGTTCTTC.